There are a few counts of the clone carrying this T cell receptor (beta chain). This entry belongs to a study of T-cell memory formation after mild COVID-19. TCRdb analysed the 5' RACE reads with MiXCR anew, one entry per CDR3 protein. The sample records fewer than 700,000 distinct CDR3 sequences, roughly 18% being singletons. Germline V gene lookup returns CDR1 LGHDT and CDR2 YNNKEL (reference sequence). Trimming cost V 3 bases and J 0 bases, with 11 bases left between them. The CDR3 runs 15 residues. The specimen sequenced was PBMCs or a T cell subset sorted from them (not recorded which). This TCR came from an adult woman who had mild COVID-19 (a few samples of this study predate the infection). Cell type and time point are not known. The genes are TRBV3-1 and TRBJ1-1; no clear D. The CDR3 DNA follows: TGTGCCAGCAGCCACCGCGGGAGTATGAACACTGAAGCTTTCTTT. Residues: CASSHRGSMNTEAFF.